This is a list of T cell receptor beta chains from one sample in a study of radiation and T cells in renal cell carcinoma. Produced via immunoSEQ multiplex PCR; TCRdb's table is partial and in-frame only. Among roughly 100,000 clones listed, less than 90% were seen once. Sequences were derived from blood, sampled from a patient whose treatment included radiotherapy and nephrectomy. The receptors were sampled from a man between 45 and 60 years old with renal cell carcinoma. Each CDR3 is given with its conserved first and last residue. The D gene is left open where the match is weak. Rows may omit the clone size; those that give it use once, few, many or a size class.

clone_size: .; j_call: TRBJ2-1; cdr3_length: 14; v_call: TRBV5-1; d_call: .; cdr3_nt: TGCGCCAGCAGCTTGGAGGGACTGACCAATGAGCAGTTCTTC; cdr3_aa: CASSLEGLTNEQFF
clone_size: .; j_call: TRBJ2-7; cdr3_length: 15; v_call: TRBV5-8; d_call: TRBD1; cdr3_nt: TGTGCCAGCAGCTACCTAAACCGGGACAGCTACGAGCAGTACTTC; cdr3_aa: CASSYLNRDSYEQYF
clone_size: .; j_call: TRBJ1-6; cdr3_length: 13; v_call: TRBV7-3; d_call: .; cdr3_nt: TGTGCCAGCAGCTTGACAGTTTACTCACCCCTCCACTTT; cdr3_aa: CASSLTVYSPLHF
clone_size: .; j_call: TRBJ1-1; cdr3_length: 14; v_call: TRBV19; d_call: .; cdr3_nt: TGTGCCAGTAGATGGGGTCCTCAGAACACTGAAGCTTTCTTT; cdr3_aa: CASRWGPQNTEAFF
clone_size: .; j_call: TRBJ1-5; cdr3_length: 13; v_call: TRBV27; d_call: .; cdr3_nt: TGTGCCAGTGGTACAGACACTTATCAGCCCCAGCATTTT; cdr3_aa: CASGTDTYQPQHF
clone_size: .; j_call: TRBJ2-1; cdr3_length: 15; v_call: TRBV10-3; d_call: .; cdr3_nt: TGTGCCATCAGTGAGGGGAGGGGGGATTACAATGAGCAGTTCTTC; cdr3_aa: CAISEGRGDYNEQFF
clone_size: .; j_call: TRBJ2-3; cdr3_length: 16; v_call: TRBV30; d_call: TRBD1; cdr3_nt: TGTGCCTGGAGTGGGCAGGGGGCTTCCTACACAGATACGCAGTATTTT; cdr3_aa: CAWSGQGASYTDTQYF
clone_size: .; j_call: TRBJ2-5; cdr3_length: 13; v_call: TRBV6-1; d_call: .; cdr3_nt: TGTGCCAGCGCCAGGGGAGGGCAAGAGACCCAGTACTTC; cdr3_aa: CASARGGQETQYF
clone_size: .; j_call: TRBJ2-3; cdr3_length: 16; v_call: TRBV5-6; d_call: TRBD2; cdr3_nt: TGTGCCAGCAGCTTGGAACTAGCGGGAGATATAGATACGCAGTATTTT; cdr3_aa: CASSLELAGDIDTQYF
clone_size: .; j_call: TRBJ1-3; cdr3_length: 15; v_call: TRBV18; d_call: .; cdr3_nt: TGTGCCAGCTCACCCACGAGGGGCTCTGGAAACACCATATATTTT; cdr3_aa: CASSPTRGSGNTIYF
clone_size: .; j_call: TRBJ1-2; cdr3_length: 11; v_call: TRBV19; d_call: .; cdr3_nt: TGTGCCAGCTGGACGTCGTTCGGCTACACCTTC; cdr3_aa: CASWTSFGYTF
clone_size: .; j_call: TRBJ2-1; cdr3_length: 16; v_call: TRBV5-1; d_call: TRBD2; cdr3_nt: TGCGCCAGCAGCCCGGGACTAGCGGGGGGGCTGAATGAGCAGTTCTTC; cdr3_aa: CASSPGLAGGLNEQFF
clone_size: .; j_call: TRBJ2-3; cdr3_length: 15; v_call: TRBV9; d_call: .; cdr3_nt: TGTGCCAGCAGCGTCGACAGCCATAGCACAGATACGCAGTATTTT; cdr3_aa: CASSVDSHSTDTQYF
clone_size: .; j_call: TRBJ1-6; cdr3_length: 18; v_call: TRBV7-2; d_call: TRBD1; cdr3_nt: TGTGCCAGCAGCCCAAAGTTCCGGACAGGGGGCTGGAGTTCACCCCTCCACTTT; cdr3_aa: CASSPKFRTGGWSSPLHF
clone_size: .; j_call: TRBJ2-5; cdr3_length: 14; v_call: TRBV4-1; d_call: .; cdr3_nt: TGCGCCAGCAGCCAAGGGGTCGGGGTTGAGACCCAGTACTTC; cdr3_aa: CASSQGVGVETQYF
clone_size: few; j_call: TRBJ1-1; cdr3_length: 13; v_call: TRBV29-1; d_call: TRBD1; cdr3_nt: TGCAGCGTTGGGACAGGGCCAGAGACTGAAGCTTTCTTT; cdr3_aa: CSVGTGPETEAFF
clone_size: .; j_call: TRBJ2-2; cdr3_length: 16; v_call: TRBV5-1; d_call: .; cdr3_nt: TGCGCCAGCAGCTTCCCGGACGGACCGAACACCGGGGAGCTGTTTTTT; cdr3_aa: CASSFPDGPNTGELFF
clone_size: once; j_call: TRBJ2-3; cdr3_length: 13; v_call: TRBV11-2; d_call: .; cdr3_nt: TGTGCCAGCAGCTTAAGTACCTCTGATACGCAGTATTTT; cdr3_aa: CASSLSTSDTQYF
clone_size: .; j_call: TRBJ2-7; cdr3_length: 14; v_call: TRBV6-6; d_call: .; cdr3_nt: TGTGCCAGCACCACGGGAGCCCAATCCCACGAGCAGTACTTC; cdr3_aa: CASTTGAQSHEQYF
clone_size: .; j_call: TRBJ1-2; cdr3_length: 13; v_call: TRBV6-5; d_call: .; cdr3_nt: TGTGCCAGCAGTCGCCTTTCGGGATATGGCTACACCTTC; cdr3_aa: CASSRLSGYGYTF
clone_size: few; j_call: TRBJ1-2; cdr3_length: 14; v_call: TRBV15; d_call: .; cdr3_nt: TGTGCCACCAGCAGAGGCGACAGTAACTATGGCTACACCTTC; cdr3_aa: CATSRGDSNYGYTF
clone_size: .; j_call: TRBJ1-3; cdr3_length: 16; v_call: TRBV7-2; d_call: .; cdr3_nt: TGTGCCAGCAGCTTTCAGGGTGGGGCCTCTGGAAACACCATATATTTT; cdr3_aa: CASSFQGGASGNTIYF
clone_size: .; j_call: TRBJ2-1; cdr3_length: 15; v_call: TRBV28; d_call: TRBD2; cdr3_nt: TGTGCCAGCAGCCTGACTAGCGGGAACCACAATGAGCAGTTCTTC; cdr3_aa: CASSLTSGNHNEQFF
clone_size: once; j_call: TRBJ2-3; cdr3_length: 17; v_call: TRBV11-2; d_call: .; cdr3_nt: TGTGCCAGCAGCTTAAAGGAGATCGGTGACTTCACAGATACGCAGTATTTT; cdr3_aa: CASSLKEIGDFTDTQYF